Listed here are 18 T cell receptor beta chains from one sample, sequenced in a study of identical twins. One entry per CDR3 protein, called by TCRdb with MiXCR from the 5' RACE reads. The table shows about 890,000 distinct CDR3 sequences, with about 12% occurring only once. The sample also formed part of further work on yellow fever vaccine responses in identical twins.

The sequencing sample was made of PBMCs. Source of these receptors: a woman aged 18 to 35 in good health.

The chain has TRBV20-1 and TRBJ2-5, with D uncertain. V was pared by 1 base and J by 4 bases, with 7 bases between. Germline loops: CDR1 DFQATT, CDR2 SNEGSKA (reference sequence). The CDR3 has 12 residues. CDR3 nucleotides: TGCAGTGCTAGAGTACACGGAGAGACCCAGTACTTC. It codes for CSARVHGETQYF.

This clonotype turned up a few times. The V and J genes are TRBV4-1 and TRBJ2-7; maybe TRBD2 (6 bases). V was clipped by 3 bases and J by 0 bases, with 9 bases between them. This CDR3 comprises 14 residues. Germline loops: CDR1 MGHRA, CDR2 YSYEKL. CDR3: CASSQKTSSYEQYF. DNA for the CDR3: TGCGCCAGCAGCCAGAAGACTAGCTCCTACGAGCAGTACTTC.

This clonotype appeared many times. The gene calls are TRBV12-3 or TRBV12-4 and TRBJ2-7; 8 positions match TRBD2. The CDR3 totals 14 residues. Trimming took 3 bases from V and 0 from J; bases not matched to a gene: 1. The CDR3 region has the DNA TGTGCCAGCAGTTTGCTAGCGGGCTCCTACGAGCAGTACTTC. This encodes CASSLLAGSYEQYF.

A few counts support this clonotype. This chain joins TRBV20-1 and TRBJ1-2; D not resolved. Per the germline V gene, CDR1 is DFQATT and CDR2 is SNEGSKA (reference sequence). This CDR3 region has 11 residues. With 2 bases removed from V and 10 bases from J, the gap between germline ends came to 11 bases. DNA of the CDR3: TGCAGTGCTAGAAACAGTACCTTCTACACCTTC. The encoded protein is CSARNSTFYTF.

The chain's CDR3 is CASSPRDSHSTDTQYF. The CDR3 nucleotides read TGTGCCAGCAGCCCCCGGGACAGCCACAGCACAGATACGCAGTATTTT. The rearrangement uses TRBV9 and TRBJ2-3; 7 bases are a match to TRBD1. Losses at the gene ends were 4 bases for V and 0 bases for J; bases not matched to a gene: 8. Germline assignment: CDR1 SGDLS and CDR2 YYNGEE. This CDR3 region has 16 residues.

There are a few counts of this clonotype. V usage is TRBV20-1 and J usage is TRBJ2-3; 9 bases are shared with TRBD2. The V and J ends lost 2 bases and 0 bases, in that order; junction bases with no gene match: 9. The germline V gene encodes CDR1 DFQATT and CDR2 SNEGSKA (reference sequence). The CDR3 contains 17 residues. This chain's CDR3 is CSARSLAGVLSTDTQYF. The CDR3, as DNA: TGCAGTGCTAGAAGCTTAGCGGGGGTACTTAGCACAGATACGCAGTATTTT.

This clonotype was found a few times. CDR3 region: CSAFDNTGELFF. The CDR3 DNA follows: TGCAGTGCTTTTGACAACACCGGGGAGCTGTTTTTT. V gene TRBV20-1 combines with J gene TRBJ2-2; D is undetermined. V shed 5 bases and J shed 2 bases, with 6 bases lying between them. The CDR3 has 12 residues. CDR1 and CDR2 from the germline V gene are DFQATT and SNEGSKA (reference sequence).

This chain uses TRBV2 with TRBJ2-2, with 10 bases fitting TRBD2. Germline V CDR1 and CDR2: SNHLY, FYNNEI. The V and J ends lost 10 bases and 4 bases, in that order; junction bases with no gene match: 9. This CDR3 has 15 amino acids. The CDR3 coding sequence is TGTGCCACCGAAAAACTAGCGGGGACCACCGGGGAGCTGTTTTTT. Amino acids: CATEKLAGTTGELFF.

The table lists this clonotype with a few counts. The CDR3 nucleotides are TGTGCCAGCCATCAGGAAGATTCCTCCCCAACTACGCAGTATTTT. It yields the protein CASHQEDSSPTTQYF. The chain has TRBV12-3 or TRBV12-4 and TRBJ2-3; D remains unclear. Trimming left V 8 bases short and J 8 bases short, with 23 bases between. The CDR3 contains 15 residues.

The chain couples TRBV10-3 to TRBJ2-3, with D possibly called TRBD1 or TRBD2 (6 bases each). Germline loops: CDR1 ENHRY, CDR2 SYGVKD. Trimming took 3 bases from V and 0 from J, leaving 13 bases between them. The CDR3 runs to 16 residues. CDR3 loop: CAISETTGTSTDTQYF. In nucleotides, the CDR3 is TGTGCCATCAGTGAAACTACAGGGACTAGCACAGATACGCAGTATTTT.

This clonotype was detected a few times. This chain uses TRBV10-3 with TRBJ1-2, with 9 bases matching TRBD1. The ends lost 10 bases at V and 8 bases at J; junction bases unmatched: 11. CDR3 length: 13 amino acids. Germline values: CDR1 ENHRY, CDR2 SYGVKD. CDR3 bases: TGTGCCAGCACGAGTGACAGGGGGGTCGGCTACACCTTC. Its translation: CASTSDRGVGYTF.

The V and J genes are TRBV9 and TRBJ1-1, with a tentative D call TRBD1 (5 bases). Germline CDR1 reads SGDLS; CDR2 reads YYNGEE. V dropped 0 bases and J dropped 3 bases, with 15 bases sitting between them. This CDR3 contains 16 residues. The chain's CDR3 is CASSVEGDGGDTEAFF. CDR3 nucleotides: TGTGCCAGCAGCGTAGAGGGAGATGGGGGAGACACTGAAGCTTTCTTT.

The V call is TRBV10-3, the J call TRBJ2-1; D call uncertain. Germline V gene lookup returns CDR1 ENHRY and CDR2 SYGVKD. This CDR3 comprises 17 residues. Trimming cost V 3 bases and J 1 base, with 16 bases left between them. The CDR3 sequence: CAISDQPSLESYNEQFF. The CDR3 DNA reads TGTGCCATCAGTGACCAACCTTCCTTGGAATCCTACAATGAGCAGTTCTTC.

This clonotype was seen ten or more times. The V call is TRBV6-2 or TRBV6-3, the J call TRBJ1-2, with D maybe TRBD1 (5 bases). Germline CDR1 and CDR2: MNHEY and SVGEGT. The CDR3 has 13 amino acids. V was clipped by 6 bases and J by 4 bases, with 12 bases between them. CDR3 in amino acids: CASSHPGRYGYTF. The CDR3 DNA reads as TGTGCCAGCAGCCACCCGGGGCGCTATGGCTACACCTTC.

This sequence joins TRBV2 and TRBJ2-2, with D perhaps TRBD1 (6 bases). This CDR3 has 14 amino acids. Trimming cost V 4 bases and J 7 bases, with 13 bases left between them. Looked up from germline, CDR1 is SNHLY and CDR2 is FYNNEI. Here the CDR3 DNA reads TGTGCCAGCAGTGCCAGGGGAAGTAGCGGGGAGCTGTTTTTT. It codes for CASSARGSSGELFF.

This clonotype was seen ten or more times. This rearrangement joins TRBV20-1 to TRBJ1-1; 7 nucleotides match TRBD1. Trimming removed 1 base from V and 5 bases from J; junction bases left unmatched: 7. Germline V lookup: CDR1 DFQATT, CDR2 SNEGSKA (reference sequence). The CDR3 is 14 residues long. CDR3: CSARAGTAGTEAFF. The CDR3 region has the DNA TGCAGTGCTAGAGCGGGGACAGCGGGAACTGAAGCTTTCTTT.

The rearrangement joins TRBV5-1 to TRBJ2-1; the D gene could be TRBD1 or TRBD2 (6 bases each). V dropped 0 bases and J dropped 5 bases, with 15 bases sitting between them. Germline V CDR1 and CDR2: SGHRS, YFSETQ. This CDR3 region has 16 residues. The CDR3 DNA reads as TGCGCCAGCAGCTTGGCGTTGGGGGGCCGCCACAATGAGCAGTTCTTC. This sequence encodes CASSLALGGRHNEQFF.

The chain links TRBV7-9 to TRBJ1-1; possible D gene TRBD1, 5 bases. V was shortened by 0 bases and J by 3 bases, with 8 bases between the two germline ends. The CDR3 covers 14 residues. Germline assignment: CDR1 SEHNR and CDR2 FQNEAQ (reference sequence). This CDR3 is CASSLAGDDTEAFF. CDR3 coding DNA: TGTGCCAGCAGCTTAGCAGGGGATGACACTGAAGCTTTCTTT.